The 27 T cell receptor beta chains below all came from one sample that was sequenced in a study of T cell changes during pregnancy in multiple sclerosis. Data came from immunoSEQ multiplex PCR; TCRdb stores just in-frame clones and leaves some out. The profile shows 35,000 to 50,000 clones, approximately 90% of them singletons. The specimen was CD4+ T cells from peripheral blood mononuclear cells, collected after pregnancy. These receptors came from a female donor with multiple sclerosis, enrolled in a pregnancy study.

The V call is TRBV4-2, the J call TRBJ1-3; D uncertain. The CDR3 is made up of 16 amino acids. Trimming cost V 0 bases and J 1 base, with 10 bases left between them. Germline V gives CDR1 LGHNA, CDR2 YNFKEQ. The CDR3 reads CASSQDSLSSGNTIYF. CDR3 DNA sequence: TGTGCCAGCAGCCAAGATTCCCTTTCTTCTGGAAACACCATATATTTT.

This rearrangement joins TRBV28 to TRBJ2-4; 7 positions agree with TRBD1. The germline gives CDR1 MDHEN, CDR2 SYDVKM. V shed 6 bases, J shed 0 bases, and the junction held 8 bases outside the gene matches. This CDR3 comprises 16 residues. The CDR3 loop is CASRGTAPSAKNIQYF. CDR3 DNA sequence: TGTGCCAGCAGGGGGACAGCCCCCTCAGCCAAAAACATTCAGTACTTC. Based on the CDR3 plus reference TRBV28 and TRBJ2-4, the full variable domain is DVKVTQSSRYLVKRTGEKVFLECVQDMDHENMFWYRQDPGLGLRLIYFSYDVKMKEKGDIPEGYSVSREKKERFSLILESASTNQTSMYLCASRGTAPSAKNIQYFGAGTRLSVL.

The chain carries TRBV27 and TRBJ1-4; weak D call: TRBD1 (6 bases). The V end was cut by 5 bases, the J end by 7 bases, with 17 bases between. Per the germline V gene, CDR1 is MNHEY and CDR2 is SMNVEV (reference sequence). This CDR3 spans 15 amino acids. The CDR3 reads CASSAAPGGGEKLFF. DNA of the CDR3: TGTGCCAGCAGTGCCGCCCCGGGGGGCGGTGAAAAACTGTTTTTT. The full variable domain, completed using reference TRBV27 and TRBJ1-4, is EAQVTQNPRYLITVTGKKLTVTCSQNMNHEYMSWYRQDPGLGLRQIYYSMNVEVTDKGDVPEGYKVSRKEKRNFPLILESPSPNQTSLYFCASSAAPGGGEKLFFGSGTQLSVL.

The J gene is TRBJ2-5, the V gene TRBV5-1, with 7 bases lining up with TRBD2. The CDR3 spans 17 residues. Germline CDR1 is SGHRS and CDR2 is YFSETQ. V lost 0 bases, J lost 4 bases, and 12 bases stayed unmatched. The CDR3 DNA reads TGCGCCAGCAGCTTGGCCTGGTTCGCGGGAGAGGGAGAGACCCAGTACTTC. Protein sequence: CASSLAWFAGEGETQYF.

The chain links TRBV7-9 to TRBJ2-2; TRBD2 aligns across 8 bases. Germline V gene sequence: CDR1 SEHNR, CDR2 FQNEAQ (reference sequence). The CDR3 has 16 residues. J gave up 1 base and V 3 bases, and 4 bases lay outside the gene matches. The CDR3 sequence: CASSFPLAENTGELFF. The CDR3 region has the DNA TGTGCCAGCAGCTTCCCACTAGCGGAGAACACCGGGGAGCTGTTTTTT.

In its sample, this clone was seen once. The genes are TRBV5-1 and TRBJ2-7, with D possibly being TRBD1 (5 bases). CDR3 length: 17 residues. Germline-derived CDR1 and CDR2 are SGHRS and YFSETQ. V dropped 0 bases and J dropped 2 bases, with 18 bases sitting between them. CDR3 loop: CASSLDKGAVKPYEQYF. The CDR3 nucleotides are TGCGCCAGCAGCTTGGATAAAGGGGCAGTGAAACCCTACGAGCAGTACTTC.

The chain links TRBV11-2 to TRBJ1-2; 8 bases are a match to TRBD1. CDR3 length: 17 amino acids. The V segment lost 3 bases and the J segment 5 bases; nucleotides outside the gene matches: 14. Per germline, CDR1 SGHAT and CDR2 FQNNGV. CDR3 DNA: TGTGCCAGCAGCTTCTTCCGACAATCCGGGACAGGATATGGCTACACCTTC. As protein: CASSFFRQSGTGYGYTF.

The gene calls are TRBV5-6 and TRBJ1-3; D is undetermined. Trimming removed 0 bases at V and 9 bases at J, with 10 bases between. The CDR3 extends over 13 amino acids. The germline gives CDR1 SGHDT, CDR2 YYEEEE. CDR3 DNA: TGTGCCAGCAGCTTGGACCAGAGCGGCACCATATATTTT. It specifies CASSLDQSGTIYF.

The rearrangement uses TRBV6-1 and TRBJ2-5; no clear D gene. The germline gives CDR1 MNHNS, CDR2 SASEGT. The V end was cut by 5 bases, the J end by 1 base, with 5 bases between. The CDR3 extends over 12 amino acids. The CDR3 here is CASSFSQETQYF. The CDR3 region has the DNA TGTGCCAGCAGTTTTAGCCAAGAGACCCAGTACTTC.

This clone was detected only once. The chain couples TRBV5-1 to TRBJ2-5, with TRBD1 matching 7 bases. V was pared by 4 bases and J by 5 bases, with 8 bases of the junction left unmatched. This CDR3 comprises 14 residues. CDR1 and CDR2 (germline): SGHRS, YFSETQ. CDR3: CASSLGQPGETQYF. The CDR3 DNA sequence: TGCGCCAGCAGCCTGGGACAGCCAGGGGAGACCCAGTACTTC.

V is TRBV28 and J is TRBJ2-7, with 9 bases fitting TRBD1. CDR1 MDHEN and CDR2 SYDVKM come from the germline V gene. With 2 bases clipped from V and 2 bases from J, the junction kept 1 base outside the gene matches. This CDR3 spans 14 amino acids. CDR3 sequence reads: CASSLRQGAYEQYF. The CDR3 bases are TGTGCCAGCAGTTTAAGACAGGGGGCCTACGAGCAGTACTTC.

The gene calls are TRBV2 and TRBJ2-1, with TRBD2 matching 10 bases. The CDR3 is 15 residues long. Trimming cost V 6 bases and J 3 bases; bases outside gene matches: 5. Per the germline V gene, CDR1 is SNHLY and CDR2 is FYNNEI. In nucleotides, the CDR3 is TGTGCCAGCAGAGGGACTAGCGCCTACTACAATGAGCAGTTCTTC. Protein: CASRGTSAYYNEQFF.

This clone was detected a few times. This rearrangement joins TRBV7-6 to TRBJ2-3; tentatively, D is TRBD2 (5 bases). The CDR3 extends over 15 amino acids. With 5 bases removed from V and 0 bases from J, the gap between germline ends came to 12 bases. In germline, CDR1 is SGHVS, CDR2 FNYEAQ. In nucleotides, the CDR3 is TGTGCCAGCAGCCGGACTGTACCTAGCACAGATACGCAGTATTTT. Protein product: CASSRTVPSTDTQYF. The full variable domain, rest sourced from reference TRBV7-6 and TRBJ2-3, is GAGVSQSPRYKVTKRGQDVALRCDPISGHVSLYWYRQALGQGPEFLTYFNYEAQQDKSGLPNDRFSAERPEGSISTLTIQRTEQRDSAMYRCASSRTVPSTDTQYFGPGTRLTVL.

This chain joins TRBV28 and TRBJ1-1; no definite D call. The CDR3 consists of 11 residues. The V end was cut by 3 bases, the J end by 11 bases, with 10 bases between. Germline CDR1 is MDHEN and CDR2 is SYDVKM. This CDR3 reads CASSFERRAFF. CDR3 nucleotide sequence: TGTGCCAGCAGTTTCGAGCGGCGGGCTTTCTTT. The full variable domain, with the rest looked up from reference TRBV28 and TRBJ1-1, is DVKVTQSSRYLVKRTGEKVFLECVQDMDHENMFWYRQDPGLGLRLIYFSYDVKMKEKGDIPEGYSVSREKKERFSLILESASTNQTSMYLCASSFERRAFFGQGTRLTVV.

The genes are TRBV7-8 and TRBJ2-1; 7 bases are shared with TRBD2. The ends lost 4 bases at V and 3 bases at J; junction bases unmatched: 9. This CDR3 comprises 16 residues. Looked up from germline, CDR1 is SGHVS and CDR2 is FQNEAQ. The CDR3 region is CASSYSAGVIYNEQFF. The CDR3 nucleotides read TGTGCCAGCAGCTACTCTGCGGGAGTCATCTACAATGAGCAGTTCTTC.

The gene calls are TRBV2 and TRBJ1-2, with no clear D. Between the trimmed V and J ends, which lost 7 bases and 7 bases, there was a span of 16 bases. The CDR3 covers 13 residues. Germline values: CDR1 SNHLY, CDR2 FYNNEI. CDR3 DNA sequence: TGTGCCAGCAATCCCCAGGAACTGGGTGGCTACACCTTC. Its translation: CASNPQELGGYTF.

The chain links TRBV7-9 to TRBJ2-3; 7 bases match TRBD2. CDR1 and CDR2 (germline): SEHNR, FQNEAQ (reference sequence). V shed 2 bases and J 6 bases; nucleotides not matched to a gene: 11. The CDR3 is made up of 16 amino acids. The CDR3, as DNA: TGTGCCAGCAGCTTATTGGCGCTAGCGGAGGGGGATACGCAGTATTTT. This translates into CASSLLALAEGDTQYF.

The chain carries TRBV5-1 and TRBJ1-3; weak D call: TRBD1 (6 bases). This CDR3 comprises 15 residues. Germline V CDR1 and CDR2: SGHRS, YFSETQ. V lost 3 bases to trimming and J lost 1 base, with 11 bases between them. CDR3 DNA: TGCGCCAGCAGCTCGGCTGGACAGTCTGGAAACACCATATATTTT. Protein product: CASSSAGQSGNTIYF.

The CDR3: CAWSSASPDTQYF. The CDR3, as DNA: TGTGCCTGGAGTTCGGCTAGCCCAGATACGCAGTATTTT. V usage is TRBV30 and J usage is TRBJ2-3; weak D call: TRBD2 (5 bases). CDR3 length: 13 amino acids. Trimming pared 2 bases from V and 4 bases from J, leaving 10 bases between. Germline V CDR1 and CDR2: GTSNPN, SVGIG (reference sequence).

V and J are TRBV9 and TRBJ1-5; possible D gene TRBD1, 6 bases. Trimming stripped 0 bases from V and 2 bases from J, with 9 bases between. The CDR3 has 15 amino acids. Germline V gene sequence: CDR1 SGDLS, CDR2 YYNGEE. DNA of the CDR3: TGTGCCAGCAGCGTAGAAGGGGGAGGCAATCAGCCCCAGCATTTT. It is translated as CASSVEGGGNQPQHF.

The V gene is TRBV4-2, the J gene TRBJ2-1; tentative D call: TRBD2 (5 bases). Germline CDR1 is LGHNA and CDR2 is YNFKEQ. V lost 0 bases and J 1 base, leaving 22 bases between the germline ends. The CDR3 spans 20 residues. CDR3 loop: CASSQDLTSTLLGSYNEQFF. CDR3 in DNA: TGTGCCAGCAGCCAAGATCTCACTAGTACCCTTCTCGGGTCCTACAATGAGCAGTTCTTC.

The chain employs TRBV9 and TRBJ1-3; tentative D call: TRBD1 (5 bases). The CDR3 loop spans 16 amino acids. Germline CDR1 and CDR2: SGDLS and YYNGEE. The V and J ends lost 1 base and 0 bases respectively, with 11 bases between them. This CDR3 reads CASSVRAGSSGNTIYF. The CDR3 bases are TGTGCCAGCAGCGTACGGGCAGGGTCCTCTGGAAACACCATATATTTT.

This clone has just a few counts. The chain has TRBV28 and TRBJ2-2, with D uncertain. CDR3 size: 14 residues. In germline, CDR1 is MDHEN, CDR2 SYDVKM. V lost 3 bases, J lost 0 bases, and 5 bases lay in between. Here the CDR3 DNA reads TGTGCCAGCAGTTTTAGCTCGAACACCGGGGAGCTGTTTTTT. Amino acid sequence: CASSFSSNTGELFF. Full variable domain (outside the CDR3, taken from reference TRBV28 and TRBJ2-2): DVKVTQSSRYLVKRTGEKVFLECVQDMDHENMFWYRQDPGLGLRLIYFSYDVKMKEKGDIPEGYSVSREKKERFSLILESASTNQTSMYLCASSFSSNTGELFFGEGSRLTVL.

The V and J genes are TRBV28 and TRBJ2-7, with 9 positions matching TRBD1. Per germline, CDR1 MDHEN and CDR2 SYDVKM. V was clipped by 6 bases and J by 3 bases; unmatched bases: 0. CDR3 length equals 12 residues. The CDR3 coding sequence is TGTGCCAGCAGGGGACAGGGCTACGAGCAGTACTTC. This translates into CASRGQGYEQYF.

The genes are TRBV9 and TRBJ1-3; D is undetermined. CDR1 and CDR2 from the germline V gene are SGDLS and YYNGEE. The CDR3 is 19 residues long. The V end was cut by 0 bases, the J end by 0 bases, with 19 bases between. CDR3 in DNA: TGTGCCAGCAGCGTAGGGGCGGGAACGGTATCGGCCTCTGGAAACACCATATATTTT. It translates to CASSVGAGTVSASGNTIYF.

V gene TRBV19 combines with J gene TRBJ1-1, with D uncertain. Germline CDR1 is LNHDA and CDR2 is SQIVND (reference sequence). Between the trimmed V and J ends, which lost 7 bases and 2 bases, there was a span of 5 bases. This CDR3 comprises 11 residues. This CDR3 reads CASTKNTEAFF. CDR3 nucleotide sequence: TGTGCCAGTACCAAAAACACTGAAGCTTTCTTT.

This clone was recorded once. V is TRBV5-1 and J is TRBJ1-1, with TRBD1 as a possible D gene (5 bases). The germline CDR1 and CDR2 sequences are SGHRS and YFSETQ. This CDR3 comprises 12 residues. V gave up 3 bases and J gave up 5 bases, with 8 bases separating them. The CDR3 sequence: CASSSRQTEAFF. The CDR3, as DNA: TGCGCCAGCAGCTCGCGACAGACTGAAGCTTTCTTT.